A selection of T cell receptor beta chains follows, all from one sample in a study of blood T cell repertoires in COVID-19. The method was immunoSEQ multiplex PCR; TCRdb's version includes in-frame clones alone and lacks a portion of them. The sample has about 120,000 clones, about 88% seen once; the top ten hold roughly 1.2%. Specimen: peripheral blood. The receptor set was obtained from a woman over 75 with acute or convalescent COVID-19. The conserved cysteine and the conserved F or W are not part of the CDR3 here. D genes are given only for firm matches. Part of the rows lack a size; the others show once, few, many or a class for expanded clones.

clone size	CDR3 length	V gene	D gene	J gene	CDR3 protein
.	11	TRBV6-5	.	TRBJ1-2	ASSSYPRRGYT
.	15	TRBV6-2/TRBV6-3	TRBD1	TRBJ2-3	ASSPGQGRMNTDTQY
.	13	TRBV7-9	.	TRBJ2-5	ASSLVSPGQETQY
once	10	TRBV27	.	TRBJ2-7	ASSTQGREQY
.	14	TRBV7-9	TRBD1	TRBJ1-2	ASSGRQGEGIDGYT
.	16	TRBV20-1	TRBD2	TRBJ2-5	SASSRILAGGHQETQY
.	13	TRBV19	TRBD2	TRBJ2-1	ASRRPGLAGDEQF
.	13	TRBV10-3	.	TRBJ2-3	AISYDTSSTDTQY
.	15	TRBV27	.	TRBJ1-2	ASSLSRTDLFNYGYT
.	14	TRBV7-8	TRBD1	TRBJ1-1	ASSLGQALMNTEAF
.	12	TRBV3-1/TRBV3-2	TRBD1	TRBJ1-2	ASSQGQGGYGYT
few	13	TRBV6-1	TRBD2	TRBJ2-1	ASSETSGHYNEQF
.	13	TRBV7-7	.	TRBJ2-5	ASSLAMGARGTQY
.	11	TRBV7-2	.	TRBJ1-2	ASSLLEVYGYT
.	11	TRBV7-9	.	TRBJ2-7	AITAGPPYEQY
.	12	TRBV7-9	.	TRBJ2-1	ASSLAAGPNEQF
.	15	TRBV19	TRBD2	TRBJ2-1	ASSPVGLAGGGGEQF
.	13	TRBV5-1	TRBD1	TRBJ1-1	ASSLLQGAYTEAF
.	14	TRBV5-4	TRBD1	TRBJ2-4	ASSMTQGIAKNIQY
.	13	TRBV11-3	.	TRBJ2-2	ASSLGSGNTGELF
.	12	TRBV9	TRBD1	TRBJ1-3	ASSPQQGGNTIY
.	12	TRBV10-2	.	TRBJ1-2	ASRTSREGYGYT
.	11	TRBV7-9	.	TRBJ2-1	ASSPDSVNEQF
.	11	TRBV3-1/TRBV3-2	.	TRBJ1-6	ASSQGQHSPLH